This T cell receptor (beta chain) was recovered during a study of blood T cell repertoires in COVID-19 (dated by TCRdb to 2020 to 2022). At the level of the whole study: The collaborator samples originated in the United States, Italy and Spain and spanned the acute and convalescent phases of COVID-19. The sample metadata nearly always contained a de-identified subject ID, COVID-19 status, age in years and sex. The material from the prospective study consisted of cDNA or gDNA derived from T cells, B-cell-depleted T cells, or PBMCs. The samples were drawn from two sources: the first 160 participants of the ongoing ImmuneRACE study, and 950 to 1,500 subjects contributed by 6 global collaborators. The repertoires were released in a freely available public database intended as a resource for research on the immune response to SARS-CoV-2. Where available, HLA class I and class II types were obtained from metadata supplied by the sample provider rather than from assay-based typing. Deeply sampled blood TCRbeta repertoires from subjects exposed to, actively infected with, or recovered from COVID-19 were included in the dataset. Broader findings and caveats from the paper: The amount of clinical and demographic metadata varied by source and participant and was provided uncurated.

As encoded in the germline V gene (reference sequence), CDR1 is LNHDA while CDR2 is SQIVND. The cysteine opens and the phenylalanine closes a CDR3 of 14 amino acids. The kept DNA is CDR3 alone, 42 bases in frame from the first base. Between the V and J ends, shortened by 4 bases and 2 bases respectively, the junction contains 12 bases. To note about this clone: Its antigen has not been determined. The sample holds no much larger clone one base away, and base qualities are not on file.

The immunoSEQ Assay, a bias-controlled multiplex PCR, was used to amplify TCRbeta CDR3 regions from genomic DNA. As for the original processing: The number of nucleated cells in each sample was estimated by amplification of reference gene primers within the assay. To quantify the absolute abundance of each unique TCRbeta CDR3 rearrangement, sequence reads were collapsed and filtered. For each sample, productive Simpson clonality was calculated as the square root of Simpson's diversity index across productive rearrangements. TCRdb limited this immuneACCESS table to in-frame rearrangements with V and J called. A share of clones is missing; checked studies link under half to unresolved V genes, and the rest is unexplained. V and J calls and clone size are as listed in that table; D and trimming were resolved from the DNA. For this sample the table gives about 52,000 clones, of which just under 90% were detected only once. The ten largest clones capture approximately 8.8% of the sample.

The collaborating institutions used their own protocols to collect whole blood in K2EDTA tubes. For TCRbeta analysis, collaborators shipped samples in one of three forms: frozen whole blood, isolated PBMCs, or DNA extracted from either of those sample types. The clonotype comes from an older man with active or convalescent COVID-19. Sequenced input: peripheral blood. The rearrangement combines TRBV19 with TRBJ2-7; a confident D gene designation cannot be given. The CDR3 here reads CASSTRRRAYEQYF. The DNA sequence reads TGTGCCAGTAGTACGCGACGGAGAGCCTACGAGCAGTACTTC.